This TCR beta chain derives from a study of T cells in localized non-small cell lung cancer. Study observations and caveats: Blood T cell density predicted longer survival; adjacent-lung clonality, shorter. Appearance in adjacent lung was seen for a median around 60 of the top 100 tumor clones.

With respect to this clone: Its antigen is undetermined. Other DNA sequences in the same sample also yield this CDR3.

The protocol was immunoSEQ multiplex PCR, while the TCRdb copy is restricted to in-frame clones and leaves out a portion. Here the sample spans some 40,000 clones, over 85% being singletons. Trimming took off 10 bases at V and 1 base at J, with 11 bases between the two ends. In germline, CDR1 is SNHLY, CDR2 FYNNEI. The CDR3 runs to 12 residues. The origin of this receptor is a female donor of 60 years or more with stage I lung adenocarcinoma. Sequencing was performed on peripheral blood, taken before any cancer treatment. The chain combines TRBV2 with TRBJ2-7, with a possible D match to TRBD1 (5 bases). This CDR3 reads CAIEDRSYEQYF. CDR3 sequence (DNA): TGTGCCATCGAAGACAGATCCTACGAGCAGTACTTC.